This T cell receptor beta chain was obtained from a study of shared clonotypes between healthy human individuals. Broader study findings: The four-donor shared clonotypes exceeded non-shared clonotypes in generation probability, with non-shared ones scoring lower. Roughly 5% of naive CD4 clonotypes were shared across a few donors. Naive subsets, compared against memory subsets, generally had larger estimated richness values.

In regard to this clone: No antigen is known for it.

A CD45RA-negative memory subset and a CD45RA+ naive subset were separated from the CD4+ cells. Only in-frame clones appear in the TCRdb table, and some are missing; sequencing was by immunoSEQ multiplex PCR. The sample yields 2 million to 2.5 million clones, 85% to 95% seen once. This receptor was obtained from a man between 18 and 29 years old in good health. Some clones in this sample may be carry-over from other donors' samples. Input material: naive CD4+ T cells from PBMCs. As for subset: CD45RA+ positively selected.

The DNA of the CDR3 is TGTGCCTCAAAGGTAACTCGCACAATTTACAATGAGCAGTTCTTC. Amino acids: CASKVTRTIYNEQFF. The rearrangement links TRBV6-1 to TRBJ2-1; no definite D call. This CDR3 spans 15 amino acids. V was shortened by 11 bases and J by 4 bases, with 21 bases between the two germline ends. The germline gives CDR1 MNHNS, CDR2 SASEGT.